This T cell receptor (beta chain) was obtained from a study of quantifying T cell responses using KT2 cells (dated by TCRdb to about 2017). Context from the whole study: RNA was DNase-treated and reverse transcribed with TCR alpha and beta constant-region primers, mostly using SuperScript III. To prevent over-amplification, PCR2 was performed as a SYBR Green qPCR and halted at a predetermined fluorescence threshold. Under optimum conditions, the efficiency of the T4 ligation step was estimated to be more than 9.5%. Results and caveats for the whole study, not just this receptor: No side-by-side comparison between this pipeline and other TCR sequencing techniques was included in the study. Saturation was seen in the detection of KT2 sequences when very high numbers of KT2 cells were spiked in. The numbers of KT2 alpha and beta sequences increased linearly with the number of input KT2 cells across several orders of magnitude. Even at the lowest spike-in tested, roughly one KT2 cell per 100,000 PBMC, KT2 sequences were still detected.

Known numbers of KT2, a T cell clone whose TCR had been sequenced previously, were spiked into unfractionated PBMC to test the sensitivity and accuracy of the pipeline. A range of KT2-to-PBMC ratios was generated by mixing KT2 cells with a fixed number of PBMC. Looking up the germline V gene yields CDR1 SGHTA and CDR2 FQGNSA. V loses 1 base of germline sequence and J loses 5 bases, and the interval between the two ends is 10 bases. Inclusive of the bounding cysteine and phenylalanine, the CDR3 is 14 residues long. Only the CDR3 region is kept as DNA, spanning 42 bases read in frame from base 1. Library construction relied on UMI-ligation and nested PCR. Using T4 RNA ligase 1, a single-stranded oligonucleotide bearing the Illumina SP2 sequence plus a UMI was ligated onto the 3' end of the cDNA. PCR1 used approximately 4 cycles (98 degrees C 15 s, 69 degrees C 30 s, 72 degrees C 40 s), and the beta primer was an equimolar mix of RC1.1 and RC1.2 that covered TRBC1 and TRBC2. Starting at PCR2, TCR alpha and beta chains were handled separately, and sample indices and Illumina adaptors were added. The UMI comprised 12 random nucleotides, as two hexamers separated by a spacer, placed after an 8-base spacer. Libraries were sequenced on an Illumina MiSeq with v2 2x251 paired-end chemistry, typically roughly 11 samples per run. PhiX DNA was added at roughly 5-7% to each sequencing library so that diversity was increased. The authors processed their data as follows. bcl2fastq converted raw reads to FASTQ, and Demultiplexor demultiplexed the reads by dual indices. V and J genes were assigned by Decombinator through tag matching, with a single base-pair mismatch being allowed. UMIs were used by Collapsinator to correct both sequencing errors and frequency errors caused by PCR heterogeneity. CDR3Translator converted Decombinator identifiers to nucleotide sequence, translated to amino acids, and extracted CDR3 using C- and N-terminal motifs. A cluster of KT2 sequences that shared one unique molecular identifier was counted as a single distinct KT2 TCR. TCRdb reran the public reads through fastp at Q25 and MiXCR, keeping productive beta chains. Entries that share a CDR3 protein sequence are merged under the most common genes and DNA. TCRdb, rather than the study authors, made the V and J calls. The sample records around 56,000 distinct CDR3 sequences, around an eighth of which are singletons. The top ten hold under 10% of the sample.

This clonotype has more than one count but fewer than ten. Which antigen it targets is not known. Per-base qualities were not stored, and no clone one base away is much larger. The source material was PBMCs spiked with cells of the T cell clone KT2. The TCR was taken from a human donor. The receptor chain draws on TRBV7-2 and TRBJ2-3, with the D gene not confidently named. The CDR3 region: CASSLGAMGDTQYF. In nucleotides, the sequence is TGTGCCAGCAGCTTAGGGGCTATGGGAGATACGCAGTATTTT.